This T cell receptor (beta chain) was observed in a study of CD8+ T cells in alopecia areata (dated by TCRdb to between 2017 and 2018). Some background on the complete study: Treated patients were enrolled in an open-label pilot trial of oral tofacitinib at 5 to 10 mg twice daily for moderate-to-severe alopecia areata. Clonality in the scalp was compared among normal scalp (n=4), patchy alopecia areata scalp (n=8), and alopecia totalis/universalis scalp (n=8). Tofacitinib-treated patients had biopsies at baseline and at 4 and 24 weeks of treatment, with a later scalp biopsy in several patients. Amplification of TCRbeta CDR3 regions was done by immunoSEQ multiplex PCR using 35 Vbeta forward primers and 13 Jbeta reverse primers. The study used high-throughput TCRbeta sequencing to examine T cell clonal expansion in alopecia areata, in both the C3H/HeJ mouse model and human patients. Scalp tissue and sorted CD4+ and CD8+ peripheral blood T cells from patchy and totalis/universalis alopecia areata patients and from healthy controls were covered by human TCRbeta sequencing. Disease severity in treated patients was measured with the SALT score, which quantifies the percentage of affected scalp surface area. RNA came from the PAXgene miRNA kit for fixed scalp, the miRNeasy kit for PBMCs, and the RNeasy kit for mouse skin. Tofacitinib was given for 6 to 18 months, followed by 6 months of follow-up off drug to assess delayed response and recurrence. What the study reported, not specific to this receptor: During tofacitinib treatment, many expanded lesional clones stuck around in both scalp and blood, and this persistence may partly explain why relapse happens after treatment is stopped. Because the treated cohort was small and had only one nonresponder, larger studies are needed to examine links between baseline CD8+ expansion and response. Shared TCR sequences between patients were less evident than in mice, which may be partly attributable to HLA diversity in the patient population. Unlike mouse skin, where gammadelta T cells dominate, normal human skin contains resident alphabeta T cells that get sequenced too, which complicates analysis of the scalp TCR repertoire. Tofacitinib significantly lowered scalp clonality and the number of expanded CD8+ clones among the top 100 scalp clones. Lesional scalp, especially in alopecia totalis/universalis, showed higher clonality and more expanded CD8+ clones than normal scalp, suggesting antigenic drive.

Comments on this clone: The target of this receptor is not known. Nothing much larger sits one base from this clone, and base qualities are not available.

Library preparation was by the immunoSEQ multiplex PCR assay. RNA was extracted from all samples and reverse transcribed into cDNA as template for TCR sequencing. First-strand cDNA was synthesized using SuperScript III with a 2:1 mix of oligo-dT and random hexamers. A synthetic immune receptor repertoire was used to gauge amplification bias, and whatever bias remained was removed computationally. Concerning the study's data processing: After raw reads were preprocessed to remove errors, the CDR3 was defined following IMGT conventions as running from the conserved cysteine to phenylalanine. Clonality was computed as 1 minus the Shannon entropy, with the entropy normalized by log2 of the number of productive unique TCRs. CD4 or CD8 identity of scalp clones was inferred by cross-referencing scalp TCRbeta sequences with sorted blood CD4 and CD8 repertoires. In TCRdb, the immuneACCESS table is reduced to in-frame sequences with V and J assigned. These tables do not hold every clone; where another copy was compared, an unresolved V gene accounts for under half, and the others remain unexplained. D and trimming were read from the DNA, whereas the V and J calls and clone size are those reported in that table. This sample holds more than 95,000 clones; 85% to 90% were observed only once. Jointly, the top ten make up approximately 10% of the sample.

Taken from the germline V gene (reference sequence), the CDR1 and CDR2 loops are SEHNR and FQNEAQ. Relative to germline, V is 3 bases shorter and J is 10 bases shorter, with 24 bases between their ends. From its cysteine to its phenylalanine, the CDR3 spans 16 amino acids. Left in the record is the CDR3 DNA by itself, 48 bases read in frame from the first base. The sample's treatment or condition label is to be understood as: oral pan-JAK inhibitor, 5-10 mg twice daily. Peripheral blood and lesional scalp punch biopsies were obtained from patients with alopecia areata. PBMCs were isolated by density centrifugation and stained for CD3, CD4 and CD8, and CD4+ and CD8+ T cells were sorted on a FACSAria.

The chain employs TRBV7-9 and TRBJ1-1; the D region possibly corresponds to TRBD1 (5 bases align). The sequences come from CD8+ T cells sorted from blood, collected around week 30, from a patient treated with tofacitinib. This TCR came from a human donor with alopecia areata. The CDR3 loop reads CASSFISGAGTPGAFF. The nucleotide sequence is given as TGTGCCAGCAGCTTTATTAGCGGGGCGGGGACCCCAGGAGCTTTCTTT.